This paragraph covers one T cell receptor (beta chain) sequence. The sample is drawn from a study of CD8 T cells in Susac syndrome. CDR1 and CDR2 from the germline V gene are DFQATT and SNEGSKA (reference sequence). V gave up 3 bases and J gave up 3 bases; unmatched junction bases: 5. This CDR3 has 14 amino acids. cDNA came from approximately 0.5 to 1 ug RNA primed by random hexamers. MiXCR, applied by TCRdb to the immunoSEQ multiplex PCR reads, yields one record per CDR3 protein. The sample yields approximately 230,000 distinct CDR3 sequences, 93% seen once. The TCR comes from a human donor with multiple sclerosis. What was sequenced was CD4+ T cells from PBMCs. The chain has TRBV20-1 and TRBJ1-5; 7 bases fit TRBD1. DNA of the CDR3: TGCAGTGCTAGGACTGGGACAGTCAATCAGCCCCAGCATTTT. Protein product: CSARTGTVNQPQHF.